This T cell receptor beta chain was profiled in a study of T cells in pancreatic ductal adenocarcinoma. A single count supports this clone. Germline values: CDR1 SGHRS, CDR2 YFSETQ. The CDR3 spans 15 residues. The ends lost 2 bases at V and 7 bases at J; junction bases unmatched: 8. Selected pancreatic ductal adenocarcinoma patients had undergone surgery without neoadjuvant therapy. Sequenced by immunoSEQ multiplex PCR; TCRdb stores in-frame clones only, minus some. The sample shows roughly 8,800 clones, roughly two thirds of them seen only once. The rearrangement uses TRBV5-1 and TRBJ2-1; 8 bases align to TRBD2. The clonotype originates from a human donor with pancreatic ductal adenocarcinoma. Specimen: pancreatic tumor tissue. CDR3 sequence (DNA): TGCGCCAGCAGCTTCAGCGGGAGCCCGTTGAATGAGCAGTTCTTC. Translating gives CASSFSGSPLNEQFF.